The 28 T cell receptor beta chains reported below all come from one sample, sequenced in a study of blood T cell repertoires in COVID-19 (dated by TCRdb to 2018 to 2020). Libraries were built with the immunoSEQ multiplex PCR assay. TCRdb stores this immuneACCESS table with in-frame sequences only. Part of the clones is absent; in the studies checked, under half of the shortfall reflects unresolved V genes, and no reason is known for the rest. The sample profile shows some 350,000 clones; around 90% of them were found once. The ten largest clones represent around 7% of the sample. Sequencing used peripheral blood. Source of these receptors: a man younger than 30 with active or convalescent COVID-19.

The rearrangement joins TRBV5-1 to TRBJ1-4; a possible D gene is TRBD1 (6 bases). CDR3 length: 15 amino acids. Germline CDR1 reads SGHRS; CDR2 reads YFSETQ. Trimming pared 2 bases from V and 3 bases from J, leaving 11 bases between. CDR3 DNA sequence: TGCGCCAGCAGCTTAACAGGGATTTCTAATGAAAAACTGTTTTTT. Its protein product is CASSLTGISNEKLFF. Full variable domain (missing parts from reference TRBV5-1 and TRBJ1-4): KAGVTQTPRYLIKTRGQQVTLSCSPISGHRSVSWYQQTPGQGLQFLFEYFSETQRNKGNFPGRFSGRQFSNSRSEMNVSTLELGDSALYLCASSLTGISNEKLFFGSGTQLSVL.

DNA of the CDR3: TGTGCCAGCAGTCGCGGGGCTAACTATGGCTACACCTTC. This translates into CASSRGANYGYTF. The V call is TRBV11-1, the J call TRBJ1-2; D is unclear. Germline V lookup: CDR1 SGHAT, CDR2 FQDESV (reference sequence). V lost 6 bases and J lost 0, with 8 bases in between. CDR3 length: 13 residues.

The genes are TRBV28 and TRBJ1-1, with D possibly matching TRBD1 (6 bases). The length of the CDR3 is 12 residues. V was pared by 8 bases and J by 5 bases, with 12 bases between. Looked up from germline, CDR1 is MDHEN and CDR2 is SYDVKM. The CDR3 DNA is TGTGCCAGCGCCGACAGGTTTACTGAAGCTTTCTTT. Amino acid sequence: CASADRFTEAFF.

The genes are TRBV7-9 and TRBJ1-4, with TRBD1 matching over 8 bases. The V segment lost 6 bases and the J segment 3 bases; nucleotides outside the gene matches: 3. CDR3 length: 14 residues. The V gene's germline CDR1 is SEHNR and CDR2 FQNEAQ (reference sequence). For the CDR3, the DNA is TGTGCCAGCAGAGAACAGGGGGCTAATGAAAAACTGTTTTTT. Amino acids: CASREQGANEKLFF.

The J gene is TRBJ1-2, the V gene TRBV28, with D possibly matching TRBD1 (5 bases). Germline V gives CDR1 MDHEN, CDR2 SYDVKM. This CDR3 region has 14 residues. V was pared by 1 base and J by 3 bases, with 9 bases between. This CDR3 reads CASSLYRGDYGYTF. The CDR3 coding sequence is TGTGCCAGCAGTTTATACCGGGGGGACTATGGCTACACCTTC.

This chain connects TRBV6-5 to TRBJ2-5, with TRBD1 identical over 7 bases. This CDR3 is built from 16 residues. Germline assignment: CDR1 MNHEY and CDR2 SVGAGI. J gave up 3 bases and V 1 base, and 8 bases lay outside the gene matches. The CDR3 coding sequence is TGTGCCAGCAGTTACTGGGGACAGTATGAGAAAGAGACCCAGTACTTC. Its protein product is CASSYWGQYEKETQYF.

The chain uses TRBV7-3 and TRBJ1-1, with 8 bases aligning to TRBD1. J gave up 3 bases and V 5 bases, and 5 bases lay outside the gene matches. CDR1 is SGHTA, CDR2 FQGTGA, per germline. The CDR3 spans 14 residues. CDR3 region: CASSADRADTEAFF. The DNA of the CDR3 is TGTGCCAGCAGCGCGGACAGGGCGGACACTGAAGCTTTCTTT.

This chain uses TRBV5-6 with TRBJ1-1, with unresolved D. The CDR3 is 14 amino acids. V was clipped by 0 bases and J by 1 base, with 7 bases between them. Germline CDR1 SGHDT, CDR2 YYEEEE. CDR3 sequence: CASSLGLTNTEAFF. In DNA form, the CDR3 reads TGTGCCAGCAGCTTGGGACTTACGAACACTGAAGCTTTCTTT.

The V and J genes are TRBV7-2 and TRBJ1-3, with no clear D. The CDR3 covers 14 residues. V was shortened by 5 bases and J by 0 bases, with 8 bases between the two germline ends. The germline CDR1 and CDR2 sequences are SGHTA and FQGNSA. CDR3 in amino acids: CASSKPSSGNTIYF. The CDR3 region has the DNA TGTGCCAGCAGCAAACCCAGCTCTGGAAACACCATATATTTT.

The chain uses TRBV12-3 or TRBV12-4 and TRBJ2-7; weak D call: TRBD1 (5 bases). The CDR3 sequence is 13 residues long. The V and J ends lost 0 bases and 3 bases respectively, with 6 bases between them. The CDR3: CASSLAGHYEQYF. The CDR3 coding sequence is TGTGCCAGCAGTTTAGCGGGGCACTACGAGCAGTACTTC.

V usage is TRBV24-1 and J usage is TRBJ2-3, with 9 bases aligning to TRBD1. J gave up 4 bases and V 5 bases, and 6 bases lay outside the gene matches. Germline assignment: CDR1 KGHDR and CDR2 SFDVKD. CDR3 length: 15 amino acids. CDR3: CATSVKDRGADTQYF. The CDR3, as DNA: TGTGCCACCAGTGTTAAGGACAGGGGCGCAGATACGCAGTATTTT.

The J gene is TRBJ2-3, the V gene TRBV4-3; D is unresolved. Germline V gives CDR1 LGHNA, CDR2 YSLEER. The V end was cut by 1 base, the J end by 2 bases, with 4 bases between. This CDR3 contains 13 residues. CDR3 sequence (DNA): TGCGCCAGCAGCCAAGGAGACACAGATACGCAGTATTTT. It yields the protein CASSQGDTDTQYF.

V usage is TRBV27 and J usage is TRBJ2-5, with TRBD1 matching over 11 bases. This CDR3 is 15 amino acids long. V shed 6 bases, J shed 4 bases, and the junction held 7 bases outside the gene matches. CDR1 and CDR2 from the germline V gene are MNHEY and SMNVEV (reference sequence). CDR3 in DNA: TGTGCCAGCAGGCGGACAGGGGGCGCTTTAGAGACCCAGTACTTC. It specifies CASRRTGGALETQYF.

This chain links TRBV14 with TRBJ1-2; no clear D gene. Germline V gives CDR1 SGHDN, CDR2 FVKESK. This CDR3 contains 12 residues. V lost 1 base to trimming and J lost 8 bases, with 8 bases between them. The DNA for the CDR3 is TGTGCCAGCAGCCAAGGAGGAGGAGGCTACACCTTC. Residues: CASSQGGGGYTF.

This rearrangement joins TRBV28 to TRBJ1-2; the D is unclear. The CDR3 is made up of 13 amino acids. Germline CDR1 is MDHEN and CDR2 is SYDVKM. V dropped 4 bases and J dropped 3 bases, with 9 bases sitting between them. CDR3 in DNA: TGTGCCAGCAGTTCCAACAGCCACTATGGCTACACCTTC. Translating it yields CASSSNSHYGYTF.

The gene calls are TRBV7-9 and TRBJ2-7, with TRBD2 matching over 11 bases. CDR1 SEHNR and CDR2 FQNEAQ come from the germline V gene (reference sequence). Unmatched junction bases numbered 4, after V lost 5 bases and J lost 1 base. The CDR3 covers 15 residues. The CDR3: CASSLTSGTSYEQYF. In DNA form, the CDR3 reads TGTGCCAGCAGCCTGACTAGCGGGACTTCCTACGAGCAGTACTTC.

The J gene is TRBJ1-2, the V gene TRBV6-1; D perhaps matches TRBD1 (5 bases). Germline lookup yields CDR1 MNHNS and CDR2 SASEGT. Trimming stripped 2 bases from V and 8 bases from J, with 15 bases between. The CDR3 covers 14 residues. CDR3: CASSEIWEGRGYTF. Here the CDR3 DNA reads TGTGCCAGCAGTGAAATTTGGGAGGGGCGGGGCTACACCTTC.

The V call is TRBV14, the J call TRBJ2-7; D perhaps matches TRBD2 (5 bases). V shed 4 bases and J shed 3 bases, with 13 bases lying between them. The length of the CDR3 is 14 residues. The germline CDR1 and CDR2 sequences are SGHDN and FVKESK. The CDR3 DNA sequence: TGTGCCAGCAGCCGAGTTGCGGGTCGCTACGAGCAGTACTTC. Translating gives CASSRVAGRYEQYF.

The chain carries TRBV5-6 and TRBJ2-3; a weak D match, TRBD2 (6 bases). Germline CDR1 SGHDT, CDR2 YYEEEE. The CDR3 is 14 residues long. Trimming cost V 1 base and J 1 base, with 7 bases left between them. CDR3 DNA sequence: TGTGCCAGCAGCTTGTGGGGGGGCACAGATACGCAGTATTTT. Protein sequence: CASSLWGGTDTQYF.

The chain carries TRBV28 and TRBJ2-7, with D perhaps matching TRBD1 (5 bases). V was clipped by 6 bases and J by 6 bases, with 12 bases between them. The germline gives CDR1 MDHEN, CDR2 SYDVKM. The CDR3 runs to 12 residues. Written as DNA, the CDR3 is TGTGCCAGCAGCCGTGGGCAGGGCGAGCAGTACTTC. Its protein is CASSRGQGEQYF.

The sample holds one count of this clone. CDR3 loop: CASSLFSGDDSPLHF. CDR3 coding DNA: TGCGCCAGCAGCTTGTTTTCGGGGGATGATTCACCCCTCCACTTT. The chain employs TRBV5-1 and TRBJ1-6, with a possible D match to TRBD1 (5 bases). Trimming left V 1 base short and J 8 bases short, with 13 bases between. The germline gives CDR1 SGHRS, CDR2 YFSETQ. This CDR3 is built from 15 residues.

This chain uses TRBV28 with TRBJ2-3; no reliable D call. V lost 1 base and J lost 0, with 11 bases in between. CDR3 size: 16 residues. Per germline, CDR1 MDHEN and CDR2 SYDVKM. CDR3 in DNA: TGTGCCAGCAGTTTATATGTGACGACTAGCACAGATACGCAGTATTTT. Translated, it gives CASSLYVTTSTDTQYF.

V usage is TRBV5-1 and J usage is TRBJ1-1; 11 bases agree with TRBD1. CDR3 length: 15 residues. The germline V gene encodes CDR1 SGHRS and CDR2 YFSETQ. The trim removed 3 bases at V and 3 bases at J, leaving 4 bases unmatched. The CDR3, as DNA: TGCGCCAGCAGCTGGGTGGGACAGGGGGACACTGAAGCTTTCTTT. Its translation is CASSWVGQGDTEAFF.

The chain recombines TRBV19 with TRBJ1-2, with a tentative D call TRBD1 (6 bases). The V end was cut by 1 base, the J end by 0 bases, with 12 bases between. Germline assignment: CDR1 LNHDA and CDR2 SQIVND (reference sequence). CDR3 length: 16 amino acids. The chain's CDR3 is CASSIAEDSSNYGYTF. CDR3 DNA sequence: TGTGCCAGTAGTATAGCGGAGGACAGCTCTAACTATGGCTACACCTTC.

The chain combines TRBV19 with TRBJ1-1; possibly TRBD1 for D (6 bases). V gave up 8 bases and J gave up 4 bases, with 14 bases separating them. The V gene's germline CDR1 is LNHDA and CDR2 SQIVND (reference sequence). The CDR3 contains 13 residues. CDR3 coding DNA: TGTGCCAGTTCGGGGGGGCACGGCACTGAAGCTTTCTTT. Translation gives CASSGGHGTEAFF.

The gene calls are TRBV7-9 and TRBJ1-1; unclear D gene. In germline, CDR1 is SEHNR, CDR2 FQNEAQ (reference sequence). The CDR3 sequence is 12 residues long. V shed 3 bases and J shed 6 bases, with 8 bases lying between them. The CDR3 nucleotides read TGTGCCAGCAGCTTCGGGGAATCTGAAGCTTTCTTT. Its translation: CASSFGESEAFF.

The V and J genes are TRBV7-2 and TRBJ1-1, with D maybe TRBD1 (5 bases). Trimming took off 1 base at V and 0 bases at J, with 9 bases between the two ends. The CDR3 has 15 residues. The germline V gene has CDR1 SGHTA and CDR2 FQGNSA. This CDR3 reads CASSLVGGLNTEAFF. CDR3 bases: TGTGCCAGCAGCTTAGTCGGGGGTCTGAACACTGAAGCTTTCTTT.

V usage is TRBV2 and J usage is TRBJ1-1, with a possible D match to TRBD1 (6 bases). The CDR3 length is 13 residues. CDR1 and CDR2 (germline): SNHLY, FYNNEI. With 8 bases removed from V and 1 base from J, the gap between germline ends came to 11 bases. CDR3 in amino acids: CASSPRGNTEAFF. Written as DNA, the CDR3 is TGTGCCAGCTCCCCCAGGGGGAACACTGAAGCTTTCTTT.